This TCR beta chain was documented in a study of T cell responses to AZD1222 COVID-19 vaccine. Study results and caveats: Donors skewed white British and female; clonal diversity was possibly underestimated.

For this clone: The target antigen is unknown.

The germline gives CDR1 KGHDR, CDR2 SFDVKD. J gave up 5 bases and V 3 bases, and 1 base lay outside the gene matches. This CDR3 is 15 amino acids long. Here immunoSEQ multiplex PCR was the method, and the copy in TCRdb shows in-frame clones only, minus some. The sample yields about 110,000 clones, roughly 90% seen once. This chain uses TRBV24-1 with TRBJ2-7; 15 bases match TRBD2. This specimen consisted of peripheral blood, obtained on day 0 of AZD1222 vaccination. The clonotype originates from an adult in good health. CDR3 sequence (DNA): TGTGCCACCAGTGATCGGACTAGCGGGAGGGACGAGCAGTACTTC. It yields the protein CATSDRTSGRDEQYF.